The clone carrying this TCR beta chain occurred many times. The record originates from a study of T cells in Graves' hyperthyroidism and ophthalmopathy. TCR beta CDR3 regions were amplified from RNA. TCR CDR3 regions were first amplified by RT-PCR with HTBI primers. TCRdb reanalysed the multiplex PCR reads using MiXCR and keeps one entry per CDR3 protein. The sample shows roughly 420,000 distinct CDR3 sequences, 15% to 19% of them seen only once. V lost 7 bases and J lost 5, with 9 bases in between. The CDR3 has 12 residues. CDR1 SNHLY and CDR2 FYNNEI come from the germline V gene. The sample consisted of blood. The TCR originated in a woman between 18 and 29 years old with Graves' hyperthyroidism. The chain carries TRBV2 and TRBJ2-1; D remains ambiguous. The CDR3 DNA reads as TGTGCCAGCAAAGGCAGAAACAATGAGCAGTTCTTC. Amino acid sequence: CASKGRNNEQFF.